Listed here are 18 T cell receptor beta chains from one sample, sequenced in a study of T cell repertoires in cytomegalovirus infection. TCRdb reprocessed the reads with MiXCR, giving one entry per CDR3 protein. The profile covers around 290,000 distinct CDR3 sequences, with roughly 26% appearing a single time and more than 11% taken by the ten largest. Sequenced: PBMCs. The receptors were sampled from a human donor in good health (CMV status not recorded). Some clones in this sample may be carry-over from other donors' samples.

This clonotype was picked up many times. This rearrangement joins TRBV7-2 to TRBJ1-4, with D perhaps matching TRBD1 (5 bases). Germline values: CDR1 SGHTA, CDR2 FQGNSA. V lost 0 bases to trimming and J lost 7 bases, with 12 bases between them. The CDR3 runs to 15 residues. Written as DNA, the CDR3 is TGTGCCAGCAGCTTAGCGGGGGGACTAGTTGAAAAACTGTTTTTT. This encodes CASSLAGGLVEKLFF.

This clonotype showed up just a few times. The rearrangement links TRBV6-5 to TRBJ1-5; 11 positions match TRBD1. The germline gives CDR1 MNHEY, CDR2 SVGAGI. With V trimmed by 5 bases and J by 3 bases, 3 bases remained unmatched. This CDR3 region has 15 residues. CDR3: CASSRDRGDNQPQHF. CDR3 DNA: TGTGCCAGCAGTCGGGACAGGGGGGACAATCAGCCCCAGCATTTT.

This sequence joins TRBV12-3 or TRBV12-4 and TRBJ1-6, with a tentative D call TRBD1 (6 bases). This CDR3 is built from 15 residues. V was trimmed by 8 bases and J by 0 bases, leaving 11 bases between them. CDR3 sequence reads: CASGGRSSYNSPLHF. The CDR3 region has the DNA TGTGCCAGCGGGGGGCGAAGCTCCTATAATTCACCCCTCCACTTT.

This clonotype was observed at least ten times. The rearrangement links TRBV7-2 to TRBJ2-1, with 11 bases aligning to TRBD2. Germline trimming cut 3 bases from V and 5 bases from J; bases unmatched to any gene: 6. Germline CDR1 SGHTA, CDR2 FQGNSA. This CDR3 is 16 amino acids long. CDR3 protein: CASSFDPGLADNEQFF. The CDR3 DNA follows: TGTGCCAGCAGCTTCGACCCGGGACTAGCGGACAATGAGCAGTTCTTC. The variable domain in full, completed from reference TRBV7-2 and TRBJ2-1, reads GAGVSQSPSNKVTEKGKDVELRCDPISGHTALYWYRQSLGQGLEFLIYFQGNSAPDKSGLPSDRFSAERTGGSVSTLTIQRTQQEDSAVYLCASSFDPGLADNEQFFGPGTRLTVL.

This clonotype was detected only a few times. CDR3 sequence reads: CASSPAILSGTKGKYF. In nucleotides, the CDR3 is TGTGCCAGCAGTCCGGCGATTTTGTCCGGGACTAAAGGCAAGTACTTC. The rearrangement uses TRBV28 and TRBJ2-7; TRBD2 aligns across 7 bases. This CDR3 spans 16 amino acids. Germline V CDR1 and CDR2: MDHEN, SYDVKM. The trim removed 5 bases at V and 11 bases at J, leaving 21 bases unmatched.

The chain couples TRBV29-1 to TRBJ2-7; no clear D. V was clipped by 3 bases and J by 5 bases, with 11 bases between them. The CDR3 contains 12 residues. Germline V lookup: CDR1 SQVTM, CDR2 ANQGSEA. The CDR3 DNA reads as TGCAGCGTTGAGTACATTGGGAACGAGCAGTACTTC. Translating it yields CSVEYIGNEQYF.

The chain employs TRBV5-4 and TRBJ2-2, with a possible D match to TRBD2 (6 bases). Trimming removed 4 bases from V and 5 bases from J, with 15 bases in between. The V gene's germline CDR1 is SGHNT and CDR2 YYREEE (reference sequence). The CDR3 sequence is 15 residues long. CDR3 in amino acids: CASSPLAGRTGELFF. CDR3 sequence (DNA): TGTGCCAGCAGCCCCCTCGCGGGGCGGACCGGGGAGCTGTTTTTT.

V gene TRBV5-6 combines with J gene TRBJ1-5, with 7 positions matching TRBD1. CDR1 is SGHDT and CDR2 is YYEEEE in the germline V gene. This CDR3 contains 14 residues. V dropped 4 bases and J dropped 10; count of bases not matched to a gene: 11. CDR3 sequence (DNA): TGTGCCAGCAGCGGTCGACAGGGCCCAGGACCCCAGCATTTT. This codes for CASSGRQGPGPQHF. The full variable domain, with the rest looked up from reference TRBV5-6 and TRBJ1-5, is DAGVTQSPTHLIKTRGQQVTLRCSPKSGHDTVSWYQQALGQGPQFIFQYYEEEERQRGNFPDRFSGHQFPNYSSELNVNALLLGDSALYLCASSGRQGPGPQHFGDGTRLSIL.

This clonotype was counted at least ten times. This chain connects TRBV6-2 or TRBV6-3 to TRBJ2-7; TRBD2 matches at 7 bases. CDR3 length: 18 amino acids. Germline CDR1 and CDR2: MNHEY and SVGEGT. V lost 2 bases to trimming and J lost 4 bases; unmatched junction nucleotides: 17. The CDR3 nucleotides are TGTGCCAGCAGTTACGAGTCTAGCGGCCCTCCCGGGAATTACGAGCAGTACTTC. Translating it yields CASSYESSGPPGNYEQYF.

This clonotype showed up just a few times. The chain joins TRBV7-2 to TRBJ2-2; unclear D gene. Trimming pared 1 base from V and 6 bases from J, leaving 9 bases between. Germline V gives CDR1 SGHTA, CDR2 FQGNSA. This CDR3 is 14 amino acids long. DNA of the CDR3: TGTGCCAGCAGCTTAGAAGTTCTGCCCGGGGAGCTGTTTTTT. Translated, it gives CASSLEVLPGELFF.

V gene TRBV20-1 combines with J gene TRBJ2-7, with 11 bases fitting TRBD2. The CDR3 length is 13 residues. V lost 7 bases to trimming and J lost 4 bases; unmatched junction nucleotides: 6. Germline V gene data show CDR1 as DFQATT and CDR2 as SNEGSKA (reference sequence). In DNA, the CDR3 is TGCAGTGTTCCGGGACTAGCGGAATACGAGCAGTACTTC. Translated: CSVPGLAEYEQYF.

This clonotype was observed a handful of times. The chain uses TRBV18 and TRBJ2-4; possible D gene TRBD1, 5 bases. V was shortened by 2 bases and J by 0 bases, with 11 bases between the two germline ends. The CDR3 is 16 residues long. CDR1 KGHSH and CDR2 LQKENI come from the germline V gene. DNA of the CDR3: TGTGCCAGCTCACCAGCCAGGGTCCTAGCCAAAAACATTCAGTACTTC. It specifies CASSPARVLAKNIQYF.

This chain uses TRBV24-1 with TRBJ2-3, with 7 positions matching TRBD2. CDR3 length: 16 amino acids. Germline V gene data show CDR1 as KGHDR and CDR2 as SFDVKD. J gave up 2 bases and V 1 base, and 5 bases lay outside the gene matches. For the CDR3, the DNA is TGTGCCACCAGTGATTTAGCGGGGAGAACCACAGATACGCAGTATTTT. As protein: CATSDLAGRTTDTQYF.

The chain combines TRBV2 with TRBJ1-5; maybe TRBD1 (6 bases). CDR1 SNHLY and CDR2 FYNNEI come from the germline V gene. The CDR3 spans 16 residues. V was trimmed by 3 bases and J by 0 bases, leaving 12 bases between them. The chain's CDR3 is CASSELGTISNQPQHF. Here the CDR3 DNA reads TGTGCCAGCAGTGAGTTGGGGACAATTAGCAATCAGCCCCAGCATTTT. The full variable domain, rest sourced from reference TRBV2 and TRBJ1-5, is EPEVTQTPSHQVTQMGQEVILRCVPISNHLYFYWYRQILGQKVEFLVSFYNNEISEKSEIFDDQFSVERPDGSNFTLKIRSTKLEDSAMYFCASSELGTISNQPQHFGDGTRLSIL.

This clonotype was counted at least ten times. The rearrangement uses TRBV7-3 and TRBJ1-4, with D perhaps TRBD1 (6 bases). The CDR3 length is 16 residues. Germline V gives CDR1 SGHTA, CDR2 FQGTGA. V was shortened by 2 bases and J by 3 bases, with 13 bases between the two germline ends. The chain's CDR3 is CASSLPPKGANEKLFF. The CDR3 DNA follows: TGTGCCAGCAGCTTACCACCCAAGGGGGCTAATGAAAAACTGTTTTTT.

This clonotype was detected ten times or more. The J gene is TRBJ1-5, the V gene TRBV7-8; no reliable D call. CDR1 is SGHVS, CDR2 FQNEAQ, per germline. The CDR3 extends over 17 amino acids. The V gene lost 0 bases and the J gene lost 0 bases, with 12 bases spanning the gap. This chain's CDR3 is CASSLAEVRNSNQPQHF. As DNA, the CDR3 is TGTGCCAGCAGCTTAGCGGAGGTCAGGAATAGCAATCAGCCCCAGCATTTT.

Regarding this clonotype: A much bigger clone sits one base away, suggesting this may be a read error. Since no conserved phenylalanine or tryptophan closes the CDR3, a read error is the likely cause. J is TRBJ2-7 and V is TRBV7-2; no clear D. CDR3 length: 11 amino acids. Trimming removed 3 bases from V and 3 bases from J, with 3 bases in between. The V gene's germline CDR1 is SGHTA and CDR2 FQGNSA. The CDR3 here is CASSFFYEQYL. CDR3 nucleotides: TGTGCCAGCAGCTTCTTCTACGAGCAGTACCTC.

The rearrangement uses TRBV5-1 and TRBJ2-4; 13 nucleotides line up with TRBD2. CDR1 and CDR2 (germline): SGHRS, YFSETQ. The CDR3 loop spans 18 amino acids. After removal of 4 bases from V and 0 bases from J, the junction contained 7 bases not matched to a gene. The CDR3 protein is CASSQRLAGGLAKNIQYF. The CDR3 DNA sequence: TGCGCCAGCAGCCAAAGACTAGCGGGGGGCCTAGCCAAAAACATTCAGTACTTC.